One and the same sample provided the 29 T cell receptor beta chains below, sequenced in a study of human T cells and chemical hapten exposure. Regarding time point: patch test 1, 2 weeks after DPC sensitization. Treatment defined: therapeutic diphenylcyclopropenone sensitization with weekly scalp DPC. TCRdb re-analysed the RACE reads in MiXCR, keeping a single row per CDR3 protein. The sample shows 350,000 or so distinct CDR3 sequences, 5.5% to 8% of them seen only once. This specimen was whole blood, taken in connection with sensitization to the hapten diphenylcyclopropenone (DPC). Every receptor here comes from a woman younger than 35 with alopecia areata. Some clones in this sample may be carry-over from other donors' samples.

This clonotype showed up just a few times. J is TRBJ2-3 and V is TRBV4-1; TRBD1 might be the D (5 bases). The CDR3 spans 14 residues. Trimming cost V 4 bases and J 3 bases, with 11 bases left between them. Germline CDR1 MGHRA, CDR2 YSYEKL. The CDR3 DNA sequence: TGCGCCAGCAGCCCCCAGGGATTTACAGATACGCAGTATTTT. Its protein is CASSPQGFTDTQYF.

This clonotype has a handful of counts. V is TRBV6-2 or TRBV6-3 and J is TRBJ1-4, with D unresolved. V was clipped by 4 bases and J by 8 bases, with 17 bases between them. The germline V gene has CDR1 MNHEY and CDR2 SVGEGT. CDR3 length equals 15 residues. The CDR3 region is CASSSLTGRPEKLFF. CDR3 nucleotides: TGTGCCAGCAGTTCCCTGACCGGGAGGCCAGAAAAACTGTTTTTT.

The chain recombines TRBV4-3 with TRBJ2-2, with D hard to call. Germline V lookup: CDR1 LGHNA, CDR2 YSLEER. This CDR3 is 16 amino acids long. The V end was cut by 1 base, the J end by 0 bases, with 9 bases between. DNA for the CDR3: TGCGCCAGCAGCCAAGGTGAAGTTCCGAACACCGGGGAGCTGTTTTTT. Protein product: CASSQGEVPNTGELFF.

This clonotype has at least ten counts. The chain uses TRBV7-3 and TRBJ1-1; 8 nucleotides match TRBD1. V lost 2 bases and J lost 3; bases outside the gene matches: 5. Per the germline V gene, CDR1 is SGHTA and CDR2 is FQGTGA. This CDR3 region has 15 residues. In DNA form, the CDR3 reads TGTGCCAGCAGCTTATTCGGACAGGGCGACACTGAAGCTTTCTTT. Translation gives CASSLFGQGDTEAFF. The variable domain in full, with the rest retrieved from reference TRBV7-3 and TRBJ1-1, is GAGVSQTPSNKVTEKGKYVELRCDPISGHTALYWYRQSLGQGPEFLIYFQGTGAADDSGLPNDRFFAVRPEGSVSTLKIQRTERGDSAVYLCASSLFGQGDTEAFFGQGTRLTVV.

The gene calls are TRBV6-1 and TRBJ1-5, with D perhaps matching TRBD1 (6 bases). This CDR3 has 13 amino acids. Germline V gene sequence: CDR1 MNHNS, CDR2 SASEGT. The V and J ends lost 6 bases and 6 bases respectively, with 12 bases between them. CDR3 bases: TGTGCCAGCAGACAGGGCCAAAGTCAGCCCCAGCATTTT. Residues: CASRQGQSQPQHF.

On this clonotype: Lacking the conserved final phenylalanine or tryptophan, this CDR3 likely reflects a read error. J is TRBJ1-5 and V is TRBV6-1, with TRBD1 matching over 7 bases. CDR1 is MNHNS, CDR2 SASEGT, per germline. The CDR3 length is 15 residues. With V trimmed by 5 bases and J by 0 bases, 4 bases remained unmatched. The CDR3 loop reads CASSSGTVSNQPQHL. In DNA, the CDR3 is TGTGCCAGCAGTTCGGGGACAGTTAGCAATCAGCCCCAGCATCTT.

Worth noting for this clonotype: A read error may be the cause here, since a much bigger clone is one base away. The genes are TRBV6-2 or TRBV6-3 and TRBJ1-1, with a tentative D call TRBD1 (5 bases). Germline lookup yields CDR1 MNHEY and CDR2 SVGEGT. The CDR3 consists of 19 residues. CDR3 sequence (DNA): TGTGCCAGCAGTTACTCGAAGAGGGGCGCCTCTCCAATGAACATTGAAGCTTTCTTT. The encoded protein is CASSYSKRGASPMNIEAFF.

This clonotype was seen ten or more times. The J gene is TRBJ2-4, the V gene TRBV11-2, with D unclear. The CDR3 is 13 amino acids. Germline CDR1 is SGHAT and CDR2 is FQNNGV. V shed 5 bases and J shed 5 bases, with 10 bases lying between them. CDR3 in amino acids: CASSPFTENIQYF. CDR3 DNA: TGTGCCAGCAGCCCGTTTACAGAAAACATTCAGTACTTC. Supplemented by reference TRBV11-2 and TRBJ2-4, the full variable domain reads EAGVAQSPRYKIIEKRQSVAFWCNPISGHATLYWYQQILGQGPKLLIQFQNNGVVDDSQLPKDRFSAERLKGVDSTLKIQPAKLEDSAVYLCASSPFTENIQYFGAGTRLSVL.

This clonotype was seen many times. CDR3 sequence: CSAPGTLYEQYF. The CDR3, as DNA: TGCAGTGCTCCCGGGACACTCTACGAGCAGTACTTC. The chain has TRBV20-1 and TRBJ2-7, with D perhaps matching TRBD1 (6 bases). The CDR3 extends over 12 amino acids. V lost 5 bases, J lost 3 bases, and 11 bases lay in between. From germline, CDR1 is DFQATT and CDR2 SNEGSKA (reference sequence).

This clonotype was observed at least ten times. The rearrangement joins TRBV5-6 to TRBJ2-3; the match to TRBD2 covers 9 bases. The trim removed 1 base at V and 2 bases at J, leaving 5 bases unmatched. This CDR3 contains 16 residues. In germline, CDR1 is SGHDT, CDR2 YYEEEE. DNA for the CDR3: TGTGCCAGCAGCTTGCGGCTAGCGGGGACCACAGATACGCAGTATTTT. It codes for CASSLRLAGTTDTQYF.

This clonotype was counted many times. V usage is TRBV2 and J usage is TRBJ2-7; 7 bases line up with TRBD1. V was clipped by 5 bases and J by 0 bases; unmatched bases: 4. This CDR3 contains 14 residues. Per germline, CDR1 SNHLY and CDR2 FYNNEI. The CDR3 nucleotides are TGTGCCAGCAGTACGGGACAGAACTCCTACGAGCAGTACTTC. This encodes CASSTGQNSYEQYF. Full variable domain (outside the CDR3, taken from reference TRBV2 and TRBJ2-7): EPEVTQTPSHQVTQMGQEVILRCVPISNHLYFYWYRQILGQKVEFLVSFYNNEISEKSEIFDDQFSVERPDGSNFTLKIRSTKLEDSAMYFCASSTGQNSYEQYFGPGTRLTVT.

Notes on this clonotype: This may come from a read error, since a much larger clone is one base off. The V and J genes are TRBV7-2 and TRBJ2-7, with no clear D. The CDR3 is 14 residues long. Germline V gives CDR1 SGHTA, CDR2 FQGNSA. V lost 3 bases and J 4 bases, leaving 13 bases between the germline ends. CDR3 sequence reads: CASSLGRHLYEQYF. The CDR3 region has the DNA TGTGCCAGCAGCTTGGGCAGGCACCTGTACGAGCAGTACTTC.

This clonotype has a handful of counts. The chain combines TRBV24-1 with TRBJ2-3; D unresolved. V was shortened by 4 bases and J by 0 bases, with 7 bases between the two germline ends. Germline V gene data show CDR1 as KGHDR and CDR2 as SFDVKD. The CDR3 runs to 14 residues. In DNA, the CDR3 is TGTGCCACCAGTGAGGCAGCTAGCACAGATACGCAGTATTTT. Protein: CATSEAASTDTQYF.

This clonotype was detected ten times or more. The chain employs TRBV6-5 and TRBJ2-7, with a tentative D call TRBD2 (5 bases). This CDR3 spans 15 amino acids. The germline V and J ends were trimmed by 1 base and 4 bases, with 14 bases remaining between them. Germline V lookup: CDR1 MNHEY, CDR2 SVGAGI. For the CDR3, the DNA is TGTGCCAGCAGTTACTTCCCCGGGGATCGATACGAGCAGTACTTC. It translates to CASSYFPGDRYEQYF.

The V and J genes are TRBV6-2 or TRBV6-3 and TRBJ1-1; 10 bases are a match to TRBD1. From germline, CDR1 is MNHEY and CDR2 SVGEGT. Unmatched junction bases numbered 11, after V lost 4 bases and J lost 3 bases. This CDR3 has 17 amino acids. The CDR3 DNA is TGTGCCAGCAGTTTACCGGGACAGGGGCATCCCGACACTGAAGCTTTCTTT. Translation: CASSLPGQGHPDTEAFF.

This clonotype was recorded many times. V and J are TRBV14 and TRBJ2-3; D is unclear. Per the germline V gene, CDR1 is SGHDN and CDR2 is FVKESK. The CDR3 length is 15 residues. Trimming left V 4 bases short and J 6 bases short, with 17 bases between. CDR3 loop: CASSRTEVRSDTQYF. CDR3 DNA: TGTGCCAGCAGCCGAACAGAAGTGAGATCGGATACGCAGTATTTT.

As concerns this clonotype: A much more abundant neighbour one base away suggests this may be a read error. This chain joins TRBV6-2 or TRBV6-3 and TRBJ2-1; D may be TRBD1 (6 bases). Germline V gene lookup returns CDR1 MNHEY and CDR2 SVGEGT. The germline V and J ends were trimmed by 0 bases and 7 bases, with 7 bases remaining between them. The CDR3 runs 13 residues. DNA of the CDR3: TGTGCCAGCAGTTACTCCCAGGGGAATGAGCAGTTCTTC. Translated, it gives CASSYSQGNEQFF.

The V call is TRBV15, the J call TRBJ1-5; 8 bases align to TRBD1. The germline V gene has CDR1 LNHNV and CDR2 YYDKDF (reference sequence). The CDR3 sequence is 14 residues long. With 5 bases clipped from V and 4 bases from J, the junction kept 4 bases outside the gene matches. CDR3 nucleotide sequence: TGTGCCACCAGCGGTCGGACAGGGAATCAGCCCCAGCATTTT. Its protein product is CATSGRTGNQPQHF.

Ten or more counts support this clonotype. The chain has TRBV6-6 and TRBJ1-2; the match to TRBD1 covers 8 bases. V was clipped by 5 bases and J by 5 bases; unmatched bases: 4. Looked up from germline, CDR1 is MNHNY and CDR2 is SVGAGI (reference sequence). The CDR3 has 13 residues. The CDR3: CASSQGAGYGYTF. In DNA form, the CDR3 reads TGTGCCAGCAGTCAGGGGGCAGGGTATGGCTACACCTTC.

The chain combines TRBV12-3 or TRBV12-4 with TRBJ1-5; 7 nucleotides match TRBD1. The CDR3 is made up of 17 amino acids. The J segment lost 2 bases and the V segment lost 6 bases, leaving 13 bases of the junction unmatched. CDR3 residues: CASRASLTGVGNQPQHF. In nucleotides, the CDR3 is TGTGCCAGCAGAGCCAGCCTAACAGGGGTCGGCAATCAGCCCCAGCATTTT.

This chain connects TRBV24-1 to TRBJ2-7; D remains ambiguous. The CDR3 loop spans 12 amino acids. Per the germline V gene, CDR1 is KGHDR and CDR2 is SFDVKD. V was trimmed by 5 bases and J by 1 base, leaving 5 bases between them. The CDR3 bases are TGTGCCACCAGTGGAGGATCCTACGAGCAGTACTTC. Residues: CATSGGSYEQYF.

The chain joins TRBV20-1 to TRBJ2-1; TRBD2 matches at 12 bases. CDR3 length: 18 residues. Germline values: CDR1 DFQATT, CDR2 SNEGSKA (reference sequence). Trimming removed 0 bases from V and 0 bases from J; junction bases left unmatched: 6. Here the CDR3 DNA reads TGCAGTGCTAGAGATGGGACTAGCGGGCAAAGCTCCTACAATGAGCAGTTCTTC. This encodes CSARDGTSGQSSYNEQFF.

This clonotype was seen repeatedly, ten times or more. The rearrangement links TRBV4-3 to TRBJ2-2; no definite D call. Germline V gene data show CDR1 as LGHNA and CDR2 as YSLEER. Between the trimmed V and J ends, which lost 0 bases and 6 bases, there was a span of 8 bases. The CDR3 has 14 amino acids. For the CDR3, the DNA is TGCGCCAGCAGCCAAGATCGCTCATCCGGGGAGCTGTTTTTT. Translating gives CASSQDRSSGELFF.

This clonotype was observed many times. The rearrangement links TRBV10-3 to TRBJ2-7; D gene ambiguous. The CDR3 is 14 amino acids. Trimming left V 0 bases short and J 1 base short, with 7 bases between. From germline, CDR1 is ENHRY and CDR2 SYGVKD. DNA of the CDR3: TGTGCCATCAGTGAGTCGGTCAGATCCTACGAGCAGTACTTC. This encodes CAISESVRSYEQYF.

This clonotype was counted a few times. The gene calls are TRBV7-2 and TRBJ1-4; no definite D call. From germline, CDR1 is SGHTA and CDR2 FQGNSA. This CDR3 is built from 15 residues. The V end was cut by 5 bases, the J end by 0 bases, with 10 bases between. The CDR3 region is CASSITAATNEKLFF. The DNA of the CDR3 is TGTGCCAGCAGCATTACAGCAGCAACTAATGAAAAACTGTTTTTT.

The rearrangement joins TRBV12-3 or TRBV12-4 to TRBJ2-3; D is unclear. The length of the CDR3 is 12 residues. Between the trimmed V and J ends, which lost 6 bases and 4 bases, there was a span of 8 bases. The chain's CDR3 is CASSSFPDTQYF. DNA of the CDR3: TGTGCCAGCAGCTCCTTCCCAGATACGCAGTATTTT.

This clonotype was observed a handful of times. The chain employs TRBV5-6 and TRBJ2-5; D uncertain. The CDR3 is made up of 13 amino acids. The V gene's germline CDR1 is SGHDT and CDR2 YYEEEE. With 6 bases removed from V and 7 bases from J, the gap between germline ends came to 16 bases. In DNA form, the CDR3 reads TGTGCCAGCACCTATAGGGTCGGTGGGACCCAGTACTTC. It specifies CASTYRVGGTQYF.

The gene calls are TRBV29-1 and TRBJ1-2; 9 bases line up with TRBD1. The CDR3 has 12 residues. The germline V gene encodes CDR1 SQVTM and CDR2 ANQGSEA. Losses at the gene ends were 4 bases for V and 13 bases for J; bases not matched to a gene: 10. The CDR3 is CSVVSGQGSSTF. In DNA, the CDR3 is TGCAGCGTTGTCTCGGGACAGGGCTCTTCCACCTTC. Using reference TRBV29-1 and TRBJ1-2 for the parts outside the CDR3, the full variable domain is SAVISQKPSRDICQRGTSLTIQCQVDSQVTMMFWYRQQPGQSLTLIATANQGSEATYESGFVIDKFPISRPNLTFSTLTVSNMSPEDSSIYLCSVVSGQGSSTFGSGTRLTVV.

The chain employs TRBV7-9 and TRBJ1-2; a possible D gene is TRBD1 (5 bases). CDR1 is SEHNR and CDR2 is FQNEAQ in the germline V gene (reference sequence). Trimming took off 5 bases at V and 4 bases at J, with 20 bases between the two ends. There are 16 residues in the CDR3. Here the CDR3 reads CASSRDSPETVYGYTF. In nucleotides, the CDR3 is TGTGCCAGCAGCCGCGACAGCCCTGAAACCGTCTATGGCTACACCTTC.